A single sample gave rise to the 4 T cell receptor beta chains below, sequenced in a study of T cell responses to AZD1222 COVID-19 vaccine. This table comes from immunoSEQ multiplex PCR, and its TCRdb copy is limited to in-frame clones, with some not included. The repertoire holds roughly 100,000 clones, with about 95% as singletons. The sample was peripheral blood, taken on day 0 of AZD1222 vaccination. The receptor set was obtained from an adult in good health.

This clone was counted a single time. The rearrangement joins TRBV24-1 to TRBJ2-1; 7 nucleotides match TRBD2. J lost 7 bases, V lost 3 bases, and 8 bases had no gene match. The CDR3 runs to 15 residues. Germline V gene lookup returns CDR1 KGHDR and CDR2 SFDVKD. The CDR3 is CATSDPREMGNEQFF. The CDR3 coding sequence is TGTGCCACCAGTGATCCGCGGGAGATGGGGAATGAGCAGTTCTTC.

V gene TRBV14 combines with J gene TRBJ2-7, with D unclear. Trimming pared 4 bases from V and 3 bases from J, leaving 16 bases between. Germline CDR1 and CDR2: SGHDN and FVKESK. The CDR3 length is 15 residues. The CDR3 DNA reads TGTGCCAGCAGCCGTGGGTGGGATCGACTCTACGAGCAGTACTTC. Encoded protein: CASSRGWDRLYEQYF.

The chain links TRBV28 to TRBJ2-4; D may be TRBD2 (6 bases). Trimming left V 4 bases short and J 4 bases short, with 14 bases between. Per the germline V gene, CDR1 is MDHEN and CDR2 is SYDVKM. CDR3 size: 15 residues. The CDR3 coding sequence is TGTGCCAGCAGTTGGGGAGGAGGCGGAAAAAACATTCAGTACTTC. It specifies CASSWGGGGKNIQYF.

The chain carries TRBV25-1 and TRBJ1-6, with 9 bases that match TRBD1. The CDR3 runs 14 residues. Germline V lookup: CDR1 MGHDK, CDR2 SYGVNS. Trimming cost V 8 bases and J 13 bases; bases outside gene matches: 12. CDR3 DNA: TGTGCCAGCCGCGACAGGGGGGGTACGTTGCCCCTCCACTTT. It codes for CASRDRGGTLPLHF.